These 18 T cell receptor beta chains were sequenced from one sample in a study of patients and donors after allogeneic stem cell transplantation. One entry per CDR3 protein, called by TCRdb with MiXCR from the RT-PCR reads. The table has 800,000 to 1,000,000 distinct CDR3 sequences, about a sixth seen once. Input material: blood, either unsorted or a sorted T cell fraction (not recorded which). The receptors here all came from a human donor who was either an allogeneic HSCT recipient or a stem cell or donor lymphocyte infusion donor (not recorded which). It is not recorded whose cells these are; they may come from a transplant donor.

This clonotype was counted a few times. CDR3 region: CASSWTPGTADTQYF. In DNA form, the CDR3 reads TGTGCCAGCAGTTGGACCCCGGGGACGGCAGATACGCAGTATTTT. The chain recombines TRBV12-3 or TRBV12-4 with TRBJ2-3, with D perhaps being TRBD1 or TRBD2 (5 bases each). This CDR3 is 15 amino acids long. Deletions cut 4 bases from V and 4 bases from J, with 15 bases between.

In its sample, this clonotype was seen a few times. The J gene is TRBJ2-3, the V gene TRBV20-1, with 9 nucleotides matching TRBD2. Looked up from germline, CDR1 is DFQATT and CDR2 is SNEGSKA (reference sequence). With V trimmed by 4 bases and J by 6 bases, 11 bases remained unmatched. The CDR3 is 15 amino acids. The CDR3 region has the DNA TGCAGTGCTAAACCGGGACTAGCTTTTTTGGATACGCAGTATTTT. Protein sequence: CSAKPGLAFLDTQYF.

The chain joins TRBV15 to TRBJ2-2, with D possibly TRBD1 on 5 matching bases. The germline CDR1 and CDR2 sequences are LNHNV and YYDKDF (reference sequence). Trimming took off 1 base at V and 5 bases at J, with 14 bases between the two ends. The CDR3 sequence is 16 residues long. For the CDR3, the DNA is TGTGCCACCAGCAGAGGGACACCCACTCTGACCGGGGAGCTGTTTTTT. Its protein product is CATSRGTPTLTGELFF.

This clonotype was seen a handful of times. This chain connects TRBV5-1 to TRBJ2-3; D is undetermined. V was shortened by 4 bases and J by 5 bases, with 14 bases between the two germline ends. The CDR3 contains 14 residues. From germline, CDR1 is SGHRS and CDR2 YFSETQ. DNA of the CDR3: TGCGCCAGCAGCCCCAGGAGTGGGTTAGATACGCAGTATTTT. As protein: CASSPRSGLDTQYF.

The V gene is TRBV5-1, the J gene TRBJ2-3; TRBD2 is a possible D gene (5 bases). The ends were cut back, 4 bases at V and 5 bases at J, with 8 bases in the middle. Germline V gene sequence: CDR1 SGHRS, CDR2 YFSETQ. This CDR3 contains 12 residues. CDR3 region: CASSKEGDTQYF. DNA for the CDR3: TGCGCCAGCAGCAAAGAGGGAGATACGCAGTATTTT.

This clonotype came up a few times. The chain has TRBV24-1 and TRBJ1-1; D is unclear. V lost 9 bases, J lost 4 bases, and 14 bases lay in between. This CDR3 spans 13 amino acids. Germline values: CDR1 KGHDR, CDR2 SFDVKD. CDR3 nucleotides: TGTGCCACCCTTGGGAGGGTTGGCACTGAAGCTTTCTTT. As protein: CATLGRVGTEAFF.

J is TRBJ2-5 and V is TRBV20-1; either TRBD1 or TRBD2 may supply D (5 bases each). The CDR3 spans 14 residues. V lost 1 base to trimming and J lost 10 bases, with 19 bases between them. From germline, CDR1 is DFQATT and CDR2 SNEGSKA (reference sequence). The DNA for the CDR3 is TGCAGTGCTAGAGCCGGGACGGCCCTAAATGGCCAGTACTTC. Translation: CSARAGTALNGQYF.

This clonotype was seen a few times. The chain carries TRBV11-1 and TRBJ1-5; D may be TRBD1 (6 bases). CDR1 SGHAT and CDR2 FQDESV come from the germline V gene (reference sequence). Trimming took 1 base from V and 0 from J, leaving 16 bases between them. The CDR3 loop spans 18 amino acids. The CDR3 nucleotides read TGTGCCAGCAGCTTAGGCATGTCAGGGGTTAATAGCAATCAGCCCCAGCATTTT. Residues: CASSLGMSGVNSNQPQHF.

The chain recombines TRBV9 with TRBJ2-3; no clear D. With 0 bases removed from V and 1 base from J, the gap between germline ends came to 6 bases. The CDR3 totals 14 residues. Germline CDR1 is SGDLS and CDR2 is YYNGEE. CDR3 residues: CASSVDQGTDTQYF. The CDR3 coding sequence is TGTGCCAGCAGCGTAGACCAGGGCACAGATACGCAGTATTTT.

The J gene is TRBJ2-7, the V gene TRBV20-1; perhaps TRBD2 as D (5 bases). Germline CDR1 is DFQATT and CDR2 is SNEGSKA (reference sequence). The CDR3 spans 14 residues. V lost 2 bases and J lost 2, with 13 bases in between. CDR3 sequence (DNA): TGCAGTGCTAGAAACGGAGGAAATACCTACGAGCAGTACTTC. Its translation: CSARNGGNTYEQYF.

The rearrangement uses TRBV27 and TRBJ2-6, with a possible D match to TRBD1 (5 bases). This CDR3 spans 16 amino acids. Between the trimmed V and J ends, which lost 0 bases and 2 bases, there was a span of 8 bases. The germline V gene encodes CDR1 MNHEY and CDR2 SMNVEV (reference sequence). The CDR3 DNA follows: TGTGCCAGCAGTTTATCGGGGCAGCCTGGGGCCAACGTCCTGACTTTC. Its translation is CASSLSGQPGANVLTF.

This clonotype was seen at least ten times. The CDR3 region is CSAGPPSGGYGYTF. CDR3 DNA sequence: TGCAGCGCGGGACCCCCTTCAGGAGGCTATGGCTACACCTTC. The rearrangement joins TRBV29-1 to TRBJ1-2, with D perhaps matching TRBD1 (5 bases). The germline CDR1 and CDR2 sequences are SQVTM and ANQGSEA. The CDR3 is 14 amino acids. V was clipped by 7 bases and J by 4 bases, with 19 bases between them.

This chain uses TRBV6-5 with TRBJ1-2, with a weak D call TRBD1 (6 bases). Germline loops: CDR1 MNHEY, CDR2 SVGAGI. V was clipped by 4 bases and J by 5 bases, with 14 bases between them. This CDR3 is built from 14 residues. The CDR3 DNA follows: TGTGCCAGCAGTTCCCCGGGACATCTTTATGGCTACACCTTC. Translated: CASSSPGHLYGYTF.

This clonotype has just a few counts. The chain employs TRBV4-2 and TRBJ2-6, with unresolved D. Trimming stripped 0 bases from V and 3 bases from J, with 12 bases between. CDR1 LGHNA and CDR2 YNFKEQ come from the germline V gene. CDR3 length: 17 amino acids. The CDR3 region is CASSQDRVNSGANVLTF. CDR3 DNA sequence: TGTGCCAGCAGCCAAGATAGGGTGAACAGTGGGGCCAACGTCCTGACTTTC.

This clonotype was found a few times. This chain links TRBV7-2 with TRBJ2-2, with TRBD1 matching over 7 bases. In germline, CDR1 is SGHTA, CDR2 FQGNSA. The CDR3 is 16 amino acids. J gave up 0 bases and V 6 bases, and 7 bases lay outside the gene matches. The CDR3 sequence: CASRTGPLANTGELFF. CDR3 nucleotides: TGTGCCAGCAGGACAGGGCCCCTCGCGAACACCGGGGAGCTGTTTTTT.

This chain connects TRBV5-1 to TRBJ1-3; D unresolved. Germline V CDR1 and CDR2: SGHRS, YFSETQ. Trimming took off 4 bases at V and 4 bases at J, with 9 bases between the two ends. This CDR3 region has 13 residues. The CDR3 protein is CASSEPEGNTIYF. The CDR3 nucleotides are TGCGCCAGCAGCGAGCCGGAGGGAAACACCATATATTTT.

The chain carries TRBV7-3 and TRBJ1-1; the D is unclear. Per the germline V gene, CDR1 is SGHTA and CDR2 is FQGTGA. There are 13 residues in the CDR3. Trimming left V 5 bases short and J 2 bases short, with 9 bases between. CDR3 loop: CASSMDGNTEAFF. The DNA for the CDR3 is TGTGCCAGCAGCATGGACGGTAACACTGAAGCTTTCTTT.

This clonotype has just a few counts. V is TRBV10-3 and J is TRBJ2-7; D might be TRBD1 (5 bases). With 3 bases removed from V and 5 bases from J, the gap between germline ends came to 8 bases. The CDR3 has 12 residues. Germline V gives CDR1 ENHRY, CDR2 SYGVKD. The CDR3, as DNA: TGTGCCATCAGTGACCAGGGCAACGAGCAGTACTTC. It translates to CAISDQGNEQYF.